The present TCR beta chain was sequenced within a study of identifying expanded T cells in peripheral blood. Study outcomes and limitations: Variance in clone template counts between roughly two-week samples significantly increased with total template count across all healthy donors.

The CDR3 extends over 14 amino acids. J was trimmed by 4 bases and V by 5 bases; bases with no gene match: 8. Germline loops: CDR1 GTSNPN, CDR2 SVGIG (reference sequence). The assay was immunoSEQ multiplex PCR, and TCRdb's table has in-frame clones only and misses some. The top ten clones hold around 13% of a sample with fewer than 60,000 clones, approximately 86% of them seen once. Sample share makes this clone medium-sized. The target antigen is unknown. V and J are TRBV30 and TRBJ2-7; TRBD2 matches 10 bases. The sequenced sample was blood. This receptor was identified in a person between 18 and 75 years old in good health. CDR3 coding DNA: TGTGCCTGGGAACTAGCGGGGTATGAGTACGAGCAGTACTTC. It translates to CAWELAGYEYEQYF.